The 14 T cell receptor beta chains in this list originate from one sample, sequenced in a study of OX40 agonist ivuxolimab in advanced cancers. Sequenced by immunoSEQ multiplex PCR; TCRdb stores in-frame clones only, minus some. Of tens of thousands of clones in the sample, 85% to 90% were seen once. The sample consisted of CD4+ or CD8+ T cells sorted from blood, taken in a trial of the OX40 agonist ivuxolimab. These receptors originate from an adult with an advanced solid tumor such as melanoma, head and neck, liver or kidney cancer.

V and J are TRBV7-9 and TRBJ2-5, with D possibly matching TRBD1 (7 bases). Germline assignment: CDR1 SEHNR and CDR2 FQNEAQ (reference sequence). Between the trimmed V and J ends, which lost 3 bases and 0 bases, there was a span of 23 bases. CDR3 length: 19 residues. CDR3 loop: CASSFPRDSPGGYQETQYF. DNA of the CDR3: TGTGCCAGCAGCTTCCCTCGAGACTCACCAGGGGGGTACCAAGAGACCCAGTACTTC.

The chain recombines TRBV4-1 with TRBJ1-1, with D possibly TRBD1 on 6 matching bases. Germline values: CDR1 MGHRA, CDR2 YSYEKL. Trimming took 3 bases from V and 3 from J, leaving 17 bases between them. The CDR3 runs to 16 residues. The CDR3 DNA sequence: TGCGCCAGCAGCCAGCAACAGGGAAGGAGGGACACTGAAGCTTTCTTT. Residues: CASSQQQGRRDTEAFF.

The V and J genes are TRBV7-9 and TRBJ2-1; D is unresolved. The V end was cut by 4 bases, the J end by 10 bases, with 11 bases between. Per the germline V gene, CDR1 is SEHNR and CDR2 is FQNEAQ (reference sequence). The CDR3 is 12 residues long. The CDR3 bases are TGTGCCAGCAGCTATAGGACGCCGGAGCAGTTCTTC. This sequence encodes CASSYRTPEQFF. Together with reference TRBV7-9 and TRBJ2-1, the CDR3 gives the full variable domain: DTGVSQNPRHKITKRGQNVTFRCDPISEHNRLYWYRQTLGQGPEFLTYFQNEAQLEKSRLLSDRFSAERPKGSFSTLEIQRTEQGDSAMYLCASSYRTPEQFFGPGTRLTVL.

The chain couples TRBV10-3 to TRBJ1-1; D not resolved. The ends were cut back, 6 bases at V and 4 bases at J, with 15 bases in the middle. Germline V gene lookup returns CDR1 ENHRY and CDR2 SYGVKD. This CDR3 region has 14 residues. The CDR3 DNA reads as TGTGCCATCAGCCTGGGCTCCGACGGCACTGAAGCTTTCTTT. It specifies CAISLGSDGTEAFF.

The chain uses TRBV10-3 and TRBJ2-7; TRBD2 might be the D (6 bases). Per the germline V gene, CDR1 is ENHRY and CDR2 is SYGVKD. V dropped 6 bases and J dropped 0 bases, with 15 bases sitting between them. The CDR3 consists of 15 residues. CDR3: CAISGGLLSSYEQYF. The CDR3, as DNA: TGTGCCATCAGCGGGGGACTTCTAAGCTCCTACGAGCAGTACTTC.

The rearrangement joins TRBV10-3 to TRBJ2-7, with D possibly called TRBD1 or TRBD2 (6 bases each). CDR3 length equals 16 residues. Germline V gene lookup returns CDR1 ENHRY and CDR2 SYGVKD. With 6 bases removed from V and 0 bases from J, the gap between germline ends came to 18 bases. The CDR3 loop is CAISPTYEGGSYEQYF. The CDR3 DNA reads TGTGCCATCAGCCCCACCTATGAGGGGGGCTCCTACGAGCAGTACTTC.

The V call is TRBV30, the J call TRBJ1-2; D is unclear. The ends were cut back, 1 base at V and 4 bases at J, with 10 bases in the middle. CDR1 is GTSNPN, CDR2 SVGIG, per germline (reference sequence). The CDR3 is made up of 13 amino acids. CDR3 amino acids: CAWSEAQTYGYTF. The CDR3 region has the DNA TGTGCCTGGAGTGAGGCCCAGACCTATGGCTACACCTTC.

V and J are TRBV27 and TRBJ1-6, with 10 bases that match TRBD1. The CDR3 loop spans 15 amino acids. Germline trimming cut 3 bases from V and 8 bases from J; bases unmatched to any gene: 4. Germline-derived CDR1 and CDR2 are MNHEY and SMNVEV (reference sequence). CDR3: CASSLGQGLDSPLHF. The CDR3 nucleotides read TGTGCCAGCAGTTTGGGACAGGGGTTGGATTCACCCCTCCACTTT.

The chain couples TRBV9 to TRBJ2-3, with D perhaps given as TRBD1 or TRBD2 (5 bases each). The V end was cut by 2 bases, the J end by 0 bases, with 16 bases between. Germline values: CDR1 SGDLS, CDR2 YYNGEE. The CDR3 sequence is 17 residues long. The CDR3 coding sequence is TGTGCCAGCAGCGTCCCTCGGGACGGAACTAGCACAGATACGCAGTATTTT. Residues: CASSVPRDGTSTDTQYF.

On this clone itself: The junction departs from the called germline gene at one end, perhaps through a read error. V and J are TRBV5-1 and TRBJ2-7; 10 bases map to TRBD2. The length of the CDR3 is 13 residues. Germline V CDR1 and CDR2: SGHRS, YFSETQ. The CDR3 here is CASSLVLAGGLHF. CDR3 coding DNA: TGCGCCAGCAGCTTGGTATTAGCGGGAGGTTTGCACTTC.

V usage is TRBV5-4 and J usage is TRBJ2-7, with D unresolved. V lost 4 bases, J lost 6 bases, and 14 bases lay in between. CDR1 SGHNT and CDR2 YYREEE come from the germline V gene (reference sequence). This CDR3 contains 13 residues. The CDR3 coding sequence is TGTGCCAGCAGCCCCCCCGGGTTCCTCGAGCAGTACTTC. Protein: CASSPPGFLEQYF.

The chain employs TRBV6-6 and TRBJ2-1, with D possibly matching TRBD2 (5 bases). Germline V gene lookup returns CDR1 MNHNY and CDR2 SVGAGI (reference sequence). The CDR3 covers 14 residues. V lost 5 bases and J 7 bases, leaving 15 bases between the germline ends. DNA of the CDR3: TGTGCCAGCAGTCAGTGGGAGAGGCTGAATGAGCAGTTCTTC. This codes for CASSQWERLNEQFF.

This clone appeared a single time. V usage is TRBV27 and J usage is TRBJ2-5, with 8 bases fitting TRBD2. With 5 bases clipped from V and 9 bases from J, the junction kept 5 bases outside the gene matches. Germline assignment: CDR1 MNHEY and CDR2 SMNVEV (reference sequence). This CDR3 has 12 amino acids. CDR3 region: CASSPTGGPQYF. The CDR3 nucleotides are TGTGCCAGCAGTCCGACGGGGGGGCCCCAGTACTTC.

This clone was seen only a few times. The gene calls are TRBV9 and TRBJ2-3; D uncertain. The V end lost 7 bases, the J end lost 2 bases, and 8 bases lay between the germline ends. In germline, CDR1 is SGDLS, CDR2 YYNGEE. The CDR3 is made up of 12 amino acids. This CDR3 reads CASGENTDTQYF. DNA for the CDR3: TGTGCCAGCGGGGAAAACACAGATACGCAGTATTTT.